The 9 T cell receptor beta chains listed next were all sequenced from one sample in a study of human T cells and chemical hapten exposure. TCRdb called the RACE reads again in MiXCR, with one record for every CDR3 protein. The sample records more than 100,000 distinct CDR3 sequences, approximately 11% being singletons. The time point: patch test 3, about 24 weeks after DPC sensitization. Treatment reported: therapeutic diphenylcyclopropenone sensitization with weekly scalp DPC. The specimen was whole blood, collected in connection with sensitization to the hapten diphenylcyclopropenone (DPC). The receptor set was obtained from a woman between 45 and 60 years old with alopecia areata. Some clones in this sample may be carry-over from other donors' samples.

This CDR3 is CSVLPRDSGSEKLFF. CDR3 nucleotides: TGCAGCGTTCTCCCTCGGGACAGTGGGTCTGAAAAACTGTTTTTT. V gene TRBV29-1 combines with J gene TRBJ1-4; TRBD1 agrees at 7 bases. V was pared by 5 bases and J by 7 bases, with 13 bases of the junction left unmatched. In germline, CDR1 is SQVTM, CDR2 ANQGSEA. The CDR3 has 15 residues.

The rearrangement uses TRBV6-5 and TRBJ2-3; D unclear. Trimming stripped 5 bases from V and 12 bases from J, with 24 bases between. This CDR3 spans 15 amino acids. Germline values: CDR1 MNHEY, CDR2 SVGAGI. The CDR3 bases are TGTGCCAGCAGTCCGCTAAAAGGTGCCACGTCGTTCCAGTATTTT. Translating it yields CASSPLKGATSFQYF.

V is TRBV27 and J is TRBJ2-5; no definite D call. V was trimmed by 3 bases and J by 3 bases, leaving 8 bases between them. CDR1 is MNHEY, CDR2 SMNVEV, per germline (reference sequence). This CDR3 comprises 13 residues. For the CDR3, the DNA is TGTGCCAGCAGTTTCGGCCCGAAAGAGACCCAGTACTTC. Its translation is CASSFGPKETQYF.

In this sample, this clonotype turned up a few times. The CDR3 bases are TGTGCCAGCAGCTTACGGGAGGACGAGCAGTACTTC. Translating it yields CASSLREDEQYF. The chain has TRBV13 and TRBJ2-7, with TRBD2 identical over 7 bases. The CDR3 runs to 12 residues. Germline V gene data show CDR1 as PRHDT and CDR2 as FYEKMQ (reference sequence). The V gene end was trimmed by 2 bases and the J gene end by 5 bases; junction bases not matched to a gene: 0.

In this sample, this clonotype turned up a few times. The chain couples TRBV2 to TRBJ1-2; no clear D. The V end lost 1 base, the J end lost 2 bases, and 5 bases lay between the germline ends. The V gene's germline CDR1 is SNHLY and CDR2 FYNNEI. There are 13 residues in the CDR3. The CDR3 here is CASSEEVNYGYTF. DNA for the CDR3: TGTGCCAGCAGTGAAGAGGTGAACTATGGCTACACCTTC.

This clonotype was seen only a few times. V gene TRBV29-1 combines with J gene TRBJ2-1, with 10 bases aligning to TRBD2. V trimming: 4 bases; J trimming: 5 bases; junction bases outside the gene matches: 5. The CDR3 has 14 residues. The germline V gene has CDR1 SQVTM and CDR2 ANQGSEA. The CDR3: CSVVSLAGDNEQFF. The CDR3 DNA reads TGCAGCGTTGTCTCCCTAGCGGGGGACAATGAGCAGTTCTTC.

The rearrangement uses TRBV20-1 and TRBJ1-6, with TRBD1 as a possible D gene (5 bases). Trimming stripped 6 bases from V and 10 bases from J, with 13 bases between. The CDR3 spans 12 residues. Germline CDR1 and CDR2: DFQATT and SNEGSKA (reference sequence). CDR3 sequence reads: CSASYGGSPLHF. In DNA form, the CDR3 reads TGCAGTGCCTCCTACGGGGGGTCACCCCTCCACTTT.

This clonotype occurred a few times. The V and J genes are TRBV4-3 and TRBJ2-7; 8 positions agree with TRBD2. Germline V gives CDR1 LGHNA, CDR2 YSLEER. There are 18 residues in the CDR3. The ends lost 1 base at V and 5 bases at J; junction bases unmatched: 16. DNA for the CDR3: TGCGCCAGCAGCCAAGCAGTGCTAGCGGGCCCGTCGGGAGACGAGCAGTACTTC. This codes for CASSQAVLAGPSGDEQYF.

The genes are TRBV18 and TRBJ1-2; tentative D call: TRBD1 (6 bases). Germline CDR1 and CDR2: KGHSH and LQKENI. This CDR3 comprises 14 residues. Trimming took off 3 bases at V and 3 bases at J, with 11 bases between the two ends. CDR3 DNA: TGTGCCAGCTCACCCTCTCAGGGGCACTATGGCTACACCTTC. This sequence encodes CASSPSQGHYGYTF.